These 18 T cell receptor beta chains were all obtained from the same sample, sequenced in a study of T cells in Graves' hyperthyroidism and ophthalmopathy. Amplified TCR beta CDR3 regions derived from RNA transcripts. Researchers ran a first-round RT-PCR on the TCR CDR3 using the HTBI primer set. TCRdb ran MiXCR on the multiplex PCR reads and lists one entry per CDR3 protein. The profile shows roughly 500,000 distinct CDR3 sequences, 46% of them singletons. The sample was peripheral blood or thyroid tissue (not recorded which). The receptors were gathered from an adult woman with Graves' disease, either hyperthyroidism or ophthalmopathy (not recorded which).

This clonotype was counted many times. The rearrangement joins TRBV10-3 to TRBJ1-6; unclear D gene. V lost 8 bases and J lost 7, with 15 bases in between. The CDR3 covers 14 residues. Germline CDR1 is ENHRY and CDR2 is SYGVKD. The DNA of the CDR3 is TGTGCCATCCGCCCCGGGAGTGGGAATTCACCCCTCCACTTT. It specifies CAIRPGSGNSPLHF.

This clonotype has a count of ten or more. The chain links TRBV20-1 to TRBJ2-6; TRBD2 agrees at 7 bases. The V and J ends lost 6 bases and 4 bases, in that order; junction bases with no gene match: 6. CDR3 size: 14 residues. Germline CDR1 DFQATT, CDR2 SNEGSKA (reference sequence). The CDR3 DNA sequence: TGCAGTGCCCTCGGGGGGTCCGGGGCCAACGTCCTGACTTTC. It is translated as CSALGGSGANVLTF.

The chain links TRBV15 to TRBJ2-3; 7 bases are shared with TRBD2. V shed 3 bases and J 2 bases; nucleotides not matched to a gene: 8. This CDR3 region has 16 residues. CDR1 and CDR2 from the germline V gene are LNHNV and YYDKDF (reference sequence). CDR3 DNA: TGTGCCACCAGCAGGAGACTAGCTTCACACACAGATACGCAGTATTTT. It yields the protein CATSRRLASHTDTQYF.

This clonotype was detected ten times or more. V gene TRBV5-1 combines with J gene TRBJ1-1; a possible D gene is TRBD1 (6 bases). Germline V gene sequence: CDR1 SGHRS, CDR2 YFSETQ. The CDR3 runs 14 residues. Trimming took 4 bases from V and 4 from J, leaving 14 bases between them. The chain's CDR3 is CASSPTGTGTEAFF. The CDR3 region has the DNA TGCGCCAGCAGCCCGACAGGAACGGGCACTGAAGCTTTCTTT.

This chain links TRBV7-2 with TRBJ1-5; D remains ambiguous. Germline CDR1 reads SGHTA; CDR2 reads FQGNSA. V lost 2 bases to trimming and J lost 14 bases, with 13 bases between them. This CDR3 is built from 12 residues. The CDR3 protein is CASSLTPGSKHF. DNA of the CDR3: TGTGCCAGCAGCTTAACCCCGGGCAGTAAGCATTTT.

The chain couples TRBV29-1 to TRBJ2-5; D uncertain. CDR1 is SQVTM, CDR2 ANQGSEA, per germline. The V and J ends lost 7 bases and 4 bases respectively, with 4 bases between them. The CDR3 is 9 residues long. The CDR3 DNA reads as TGCAGCGGGGCAGAGACCCAGTACTTC. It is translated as CSGAETQYF.

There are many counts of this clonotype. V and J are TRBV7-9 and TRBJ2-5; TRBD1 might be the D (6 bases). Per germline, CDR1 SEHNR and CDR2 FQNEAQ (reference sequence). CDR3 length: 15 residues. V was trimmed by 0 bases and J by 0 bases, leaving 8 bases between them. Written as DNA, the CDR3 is TGTGCCAGCAGCTTAGCTCGGACAGACCAAGAGACCCAGTACTTC. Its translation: CASSLARTDQETQYF. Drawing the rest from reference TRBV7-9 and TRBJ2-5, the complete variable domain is DTGVSQNPRHKITKRGQNVTFRCDPISEHNRLYWYRQTLGQGPEFLTYFQNEAQLEKSRLLSDRFSAERPKGSFSTLEIQRTEQGDSAMYLCASSLARTDQETQYFGPGTRLLVL.

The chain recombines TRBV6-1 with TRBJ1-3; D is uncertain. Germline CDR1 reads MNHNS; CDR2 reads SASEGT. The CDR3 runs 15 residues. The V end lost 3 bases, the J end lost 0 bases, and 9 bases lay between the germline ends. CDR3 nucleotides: TGTGCCAGCAGTGAGATCTTCGCCTCTGGAAACACCATATATTTT. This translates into CASSEIFASGNTIYF.

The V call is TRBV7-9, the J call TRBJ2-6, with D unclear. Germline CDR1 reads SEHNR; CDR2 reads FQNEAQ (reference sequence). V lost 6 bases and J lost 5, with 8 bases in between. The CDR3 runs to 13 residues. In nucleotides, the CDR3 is TGTGCCAGCAGTCCGGACCGGGCCAACGTCCTGACTTTC. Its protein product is CASSPDRANVLTF.

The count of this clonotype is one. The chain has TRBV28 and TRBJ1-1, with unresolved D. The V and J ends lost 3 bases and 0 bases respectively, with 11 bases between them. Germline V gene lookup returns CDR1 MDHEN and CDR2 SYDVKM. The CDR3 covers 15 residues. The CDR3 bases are TGTGCCAGCAGTTTGAGGTCAAGCTTGAACACTGAAGCTTTCTTT. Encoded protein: CASSLRSSLNTEAFF.

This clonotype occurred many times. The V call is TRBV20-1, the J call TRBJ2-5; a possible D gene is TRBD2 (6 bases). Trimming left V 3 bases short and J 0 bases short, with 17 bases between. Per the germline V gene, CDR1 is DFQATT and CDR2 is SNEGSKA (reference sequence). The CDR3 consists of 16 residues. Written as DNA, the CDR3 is TGCAGTGCTAGCCCCCCGGGGCGGGGCAACCAAGAGACCCAGTACTTC. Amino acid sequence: CSASPPGRGNQETQYF.

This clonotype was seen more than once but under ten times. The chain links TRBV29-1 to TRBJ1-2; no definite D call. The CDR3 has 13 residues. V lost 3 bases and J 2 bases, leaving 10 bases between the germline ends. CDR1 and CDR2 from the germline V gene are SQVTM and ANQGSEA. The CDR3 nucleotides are TGCAGCGTTGAGGTCCAGCAGAACTATGGCTACACCTTC. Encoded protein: CSVEVQQNYGYTF.

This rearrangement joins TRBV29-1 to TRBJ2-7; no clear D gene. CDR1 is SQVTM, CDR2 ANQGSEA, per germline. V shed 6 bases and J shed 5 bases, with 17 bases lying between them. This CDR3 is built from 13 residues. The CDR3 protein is CSVLLSGSDEQYF. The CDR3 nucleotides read TGCAGCGTCTTACTGTCAGGTTCTGACGAGCAGTACTTC.

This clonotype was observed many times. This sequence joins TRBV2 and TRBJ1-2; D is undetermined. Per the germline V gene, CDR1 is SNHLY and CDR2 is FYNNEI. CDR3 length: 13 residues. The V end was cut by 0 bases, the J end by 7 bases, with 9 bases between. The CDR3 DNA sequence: TGTGCCAGCAGTGAAGCGGGGTTCGGTGGCTACACCTTC. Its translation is CASSEAGFGGYTF.

CDR3 region: CSASGPGLNTGELFF. The CDR3 coding sequence is TGCAGTGCTAGTGGGCCAGGTCTGAACACCGGGGAGCTGTTTTTT. The chain joins TRBV20-1 to TRBJ2-2; D unclear. Germline CDR1 reads DFQATT; CDR2 reads SNEGSKA (reference sequence). V gave up 3 bases and J gave up 1 base, with 12 bases separating them. This CDR3 has 15 amino acids.

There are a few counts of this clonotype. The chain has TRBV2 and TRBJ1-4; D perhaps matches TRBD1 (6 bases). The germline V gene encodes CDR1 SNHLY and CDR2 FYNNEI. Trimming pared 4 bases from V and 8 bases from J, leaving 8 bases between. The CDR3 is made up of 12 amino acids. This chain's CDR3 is CASSGRGEKLFF. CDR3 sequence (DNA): TGTGCCAGCAGTGGGAGGGGGGAAAAACTGTTTTTT.

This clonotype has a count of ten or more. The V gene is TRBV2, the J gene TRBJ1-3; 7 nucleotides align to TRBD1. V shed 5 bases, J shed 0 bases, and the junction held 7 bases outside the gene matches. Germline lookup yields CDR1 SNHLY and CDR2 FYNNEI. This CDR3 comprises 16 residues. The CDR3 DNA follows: TGTGCCAGCAGTCCGGACAGGCTTGGCTCTGGAAACACCATATATTTT. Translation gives CASSPDRLGSGNTIYF.

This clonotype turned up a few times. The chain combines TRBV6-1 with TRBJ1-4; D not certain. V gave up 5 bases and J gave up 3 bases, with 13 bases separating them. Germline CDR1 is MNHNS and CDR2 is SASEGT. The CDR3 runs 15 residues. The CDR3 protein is CASSTPRRSNEKLFF. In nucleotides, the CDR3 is TGTGCCAGCAGTACCCCCCGAAGATCTAATGAAAAACTGTTTTTT.